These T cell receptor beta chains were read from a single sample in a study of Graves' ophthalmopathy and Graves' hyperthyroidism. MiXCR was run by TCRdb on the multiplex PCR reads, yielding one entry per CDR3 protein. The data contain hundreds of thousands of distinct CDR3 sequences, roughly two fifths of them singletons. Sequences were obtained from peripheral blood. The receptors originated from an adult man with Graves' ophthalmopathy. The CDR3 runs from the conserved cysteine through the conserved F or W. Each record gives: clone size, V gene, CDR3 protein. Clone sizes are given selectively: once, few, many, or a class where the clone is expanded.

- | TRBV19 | CASSHDLGGASSGNTIYF
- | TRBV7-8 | CASSWSQQGSTEAFF
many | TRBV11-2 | CASTLRGTTNEKLFF
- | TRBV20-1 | CSATGLQTYEQYF
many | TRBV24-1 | CATSEAGTGNQPQHF
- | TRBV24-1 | CATSDLEGYVKSYEQYF
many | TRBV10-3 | CAISRDSNQPQHF
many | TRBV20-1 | CSARVGGYEQYF
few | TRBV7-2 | CASSQPSNQETQYF
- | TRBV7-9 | CASRRQGAPSEQYF
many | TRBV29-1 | CSGGDYQETQYF
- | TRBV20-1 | CSAPTRTQRAFF
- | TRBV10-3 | CAISFPLETQYF
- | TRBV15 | CATSARGSSGNTF
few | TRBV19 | CASSWGENQPQHF
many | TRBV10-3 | CAISGGMSNNQPQHF
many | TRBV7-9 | CASSHPPAGGPGDYGYTF
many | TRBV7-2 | CASSTAGTYEQYF